The 5 T cell receptor beta chains below were found in one sample sequenced in a study of T-cell reconstitution after alpha-beta-depleted transplantation in children. Unique molecular identifiers were used to barcode this TCRbeta library. A single record per CDR3 protein comes from TCRdb applying MiXCR to the PCR reads. The sample gives over 550,000 distinct CDR3 sequences, approximately 10% of which show up once; less than 5% is in the top ten. The material was PBMCs from the stem cell graft donor, obtained from the stem cell graft. The receptor set was obtained from a human donor who donated a stem cell graft to a child with acute myeloid leukemia.

This clonotype was seen repeatedly, ten times or more. The V gene is TRBV7-2, the J gene TRBJ2-1; the match to TRBD2 covers 13 bases. J was trimmed by 6 bases and V by 4 bases; bases with no gene match: 9. Looked up from germline, CDR1 is SGHTA and CDR2 is FQGNSA. The CDR3 is made up of 17 amino acids. CDR3 DNA: TGTGCCAGCAGCTGGAGGACTAGCGGGAGAACCGGCAATGAGCAGTTCTTC. Translating gives CASSWRTSGRTGNEQFF. Full variable domain (missing parts from reference TRBV7-2 and TRBJ2-1): GAGVSQSPSNKVTEKGKDVELRCDPISGHTALYWYRQSLGQGLEFLIYFQGNSAPDKSGLPSDRFSAERTGGSVSTLTIQRTQQEDSAVYLCASSWRTSGRTGNEQFFGPGTRLTVL.

Notes on this clonotype: At one end the junction does not follow the germline gene, possibly because of a read error. The chain is built from TRBV27 and TRBJ2-7; no definite D call. From germline, CDR1 is MNHEY and CDR2 SMNVEV (reference sequence). The CDR3 is 8 amino acids. The CDR3 DNA follows: TGTGCCAGCAGTTTATTAGAGTTC. This gives the protein CASSLLEF.

This clonotype was seen a handful of times. The rearrangement uses TRBV30 and TRBJ1-1; possible D gene TRBD1, 5 bases. The CDR3 consists of 14 residues. Trimming took off 2 bases at V and 7 bases at J, with 17 bases between the two ends. Per germline, CDR1 GTSNPN and CDR2 SVGIG (reference sequence). The CDR3 region is CAWSPGRAVGEAFF. DNA of the CDR3: TGTGCCTGGAGTCCGGGCAGGGCAGTTGGTGAAGCTTTCTTT.

This clonotype was seen ten or more times. The chain employs TRBV27 and TRBJ1-3; possibly TRBD1 for D (5 bases). CDR1 is MNHEY, CDR2 SMNVEV, per germline (reference sequence). This CDR3 region has 14 residues. V lost 5 bases, J lost 7 bases, and 15 bases lay in between. This chain's CDR3 is CASSPSGGPNTIYF. The CDR3 coding sequence is TGTGCCAGCAGTCCCTCGGGGGGACCTAACACCATATATTTT.

This clonotype occurred a few times. This rearrangement joins TRBV5-1 to TRBJ1-3, with 9 bases lining up with TRBD1. The ends lost 3 bases at V and 0 bases at J; junction bases unmatched: 4. The CDR3 is made up of 16 amino acids. Germline CDR1 SGHRS, CDR2 YFSETQ. CDR3 residues: CASSWSGQGSGNTIYF. CDR3 in DNA: TGCGCCAGCAGCTGGTCGGGACAGGGCTCTGGAAACACCATATATTTT. Combining the CDR3 with reference TRBV5-1 and TRBJ1-3 gives the whole variable domain KAGVTQTPRYLIKTRGQQVTLSCSPISGHRSVSWYQQTPGQGLQFLFEYFSETQRNKGNFPGRFSGRQFSNSRSEMNVSTLELGDSALYLCASSWSGQGSGNTIYFGEGSWLTVV.